This T cell receptor (beta chain) was captured by sequencing in a study of T cells in Graves' hyperthyroidism and ophthalmopathy. RNA transcripts provided the source from which TCR beta CDR3 regions were amplified. A first-round RT-PCR of the TCR CDR3 used the HTBI primer set. TCRdb re-derived calls from the multiplex PCR reads in MiXCR, one entry per CDR3 protein. The sample yields some 720,000 distinct CDR3 sequences, 15% to 20% seen once. Per germline, CDR1 GTSNPN and CDR2 SVGIG (reference sequence). The CDR3 extends over 11 amino acids. V was shortened by 3 bases and J by 7 bases, with 6 bases between the two germline ends. General study findings and limits: Most thyroid clonotypes expanded above 0.001 were also detected in blood.

It was considered stable Graves' hyperthyroidism when ophthalmopathy did not progress within 18 months. This clonotype occurred many times. Its specificity is unknown. The rearrangement uses TRBV30 and TRBJ2-2; unclear D gene. The sequencing sample was made of blood. The receptor's source is a man between 18 and 35 years old with Graves' hyperthyroidism. The CDR3 DNA reads TGTGCCTGGAGGGATATCGGGGAGCTGTTTTTT. This translates into CAWRDIGELFF.